The 13 T cell receptor beta chains given below trace back to one sample, sequenced in a study of identical twins. TCRdb processed the 5' RACE reads anew with MiXCR; each CDR3 protein has one entry. In the table there are some 250,000 distinct CDR3 sequences, roughly 12% of which are singletons. This sample also belongs to another study, concerning yellow fever vaccine responses in identical twins.

Sequencing used memory (CD45RO+) T cells sorted from blood. These receptors all stem from a woman aged 18 to 35 in good health.

The CDR3 nucleotides read TGCGCCAGCAGCAGAACTTACCCTTCCTACGAGCAGTACTTC. It translates to CASSRTYPSYEQYF. The chain links TRBV5-1 to TRBJ2-7; D is unresolved. Trimming removed 4 bases from V and 1 base from J, with 12 bases in between. CDR3 length: 14 amino acids. The germline V gene encodes CDR1 SGHRS and CDR2 YFSETQ.

This clonotype was seen repeatedly, ten times or more. This chain connects TRBV20-1 to TRBJ2-6; 10 nucleotides align to TRBD1. The J segment lost 0 bases and the V segment lost 2 bases, leaving 4 bases of the junction unmatched. CDR3 length equals 17 residues. Per germline, CDR1 DFQATT and CDR2 SNEGSKA (reference sequence). CDR3 loop: CSARYRDRGSGANVLTF. The DNA of the CDR3 is TGCAGTGCTAGATACCGGGACAGGGGCTCTGGGGCCAACGTCCTGACTTTC.

The sample holds a few counts of this clonotype. The CDR3 spells CASSGTSGGRGSWETQYF. CDR3 nucleotides: TGTGCCAGCTCAGGGACTAGCGGGGGCCGAGGGTCTTGGGAGACCCAGTACTTC. V is TRBV6-1 and J is TRBJ2-5; 14 nucleotides align to TRBD2. J gave up 5 bases and V 8 bases, and 16 bases lay outside the gene matches. Looked up from germline, CDR1 is MNHNS and CDR2 is SASEGT. The CDR3 has 18 residues.

This clonotype was observed a handful of times. The chain joins TRBV20-1 to TRBJ2-3, with TRBD2 matching over 11 bases. Germline CDR1 DFQATT, CDR2 SNEGSKA (reference sequence). The length of the CDR3 is 14 residues. The V segment lost 6 bases and the J segment 1 base; nucleotides outside the gene matches: 3. In nucleotides, the CDR3 is TGCAGTGCCTGGGGACTAGCGGGCACAGATACGCAGTATTTT. This translates into CSAWGLAGTDTQYF.

About this clonotype: A junction end diverges from the germline sequence, so it may reflect a read error. J is TRBJ2-7 and V is TRBV20-1; 8 nucleotides match TRBD1. CDR3 length equals 14 residues. Germline V gene lookup returns CDR1 DFQATT and CDR2 SNEGSKA (reference sequence). DNA of the CDR3: TGCAGTACTAGCCGGGACAGGAGATCCTACGAGCAGTACTTC. Translated: CSTSRDRRSYEQYF.

The gene calls are TRBV14 and TRBJ1-2; TRBD1 matches 9 bases. The CDR3 extends over 15 amino acids. CDR1 and CDR2 from the germline V gene are SGHDN and FVKESK. Trimming took 5 bases from V and 0 from J; bases not matched to a gene: 4. The CDR3: CASSFGQGTNYGYTF. CDR3 DNA sequence: TGTGCCAGCAGCTTCGGACAGGGGACTAACTATGGCTACACCTTC. The variable domain in full, completed from reference TRBV14 and TRBJ1-2, reads EAGVTQFPSHSVIEKGQTVTLRCDPISGHDNLYWYRRVMGKEIKFLLHFVKESKQDESGMPNNRFLAERTGGTYSTLKVQPAELEDSGVYFCASSFGQGTNYGYTFGSGTRLTVV.

This clonotype was detected only a few times. This chain uses TRBV5-1 with TRBJ2-2; TRBD1 matches 11 bases. Germline values: CDR1 SGHRS, CDR2 YFSETQ. This CDR3 has 17 residues. Trimming at V came to 4 bases and at J to 6 bases, leaving 11 bases not matched to a gene. CDR3 sequence (DNA): TGCGCCAGCAGCCCCCCGGGACAGGGGGGAAAGGCCGGGGAGCTGTTTTTT. Its translation: CASSPPGQGGKAGELFF.

This clonotype appeared a few times. V gene TRBV11-2 combines with J gene TRBJ2-1; 10 bases match TRBD2. This CDR3 region has 19 residues. CDR1 and CDR2 (germline): SGHAT, FQNNGV. V gave up 3 bases and J gave up 0 bases; unmatched junction bases: 11. CDR3 residues: CASSFLALAGASSYNEQFF. The CDR3 nucleotides are TGTGCCAGCAGCTTTTTGGCTCTAGCGGGGGCTAGCTCCTACAATGAGCAGTTCTTC.

V usage is TRBV24-1 and J usage is TRBJ2-2; TRBD1 is a possible D gene (5 bases). This CDR3 comprises 14 residues. The germline CDR1 and CDR2 sequences are KGHDR and SFDVKD. Trimming pared 7 bases from V and 0 bases from J, leaving 8 bases between. As DNA, the CDR3 is TGTGCCACCAGACCAGGGTCGAACACCGGGGAGCTGTTTTTT. As protein: CATRPGSNTGELFF.

This clonotype has a handful of counts. The chain uses TRBV5-5 and TRBJ2-3; unclear D gene. V lost 0 bases, J lost 0 bases, and 5 bases lay in between. This CDR3 contains 14 residues. Germline CDR1 and CDR2: SGHKS and YYEKEE (reference sequence). For the CDR3, the DNA is TGTGCCAGCAGCTTGGAGGAGAGCACAGATACGCAGTATTTT. It specifies CASSLEESTDTQYF.

This clonotype was observed at least ten times. In DNA, the CDR3 is TGCGCCAGCAGTATTACCGTGTCCGGGGAGCTGTTTTTT. Protein sequence: CASSITVSGELFF. This chain uses TRBV5-1 with TRBJ2-2, with D unclear. V lost 5 bases, J lost 6 bases, and 11 bases lay in between. Germline CDR1 and CDR2: SGHRS and YFSETQ. The CDR3 loop spans 13 amino acids.

The chain has TRBV13 and TRBJ2-5, with D tentatively TRBD2 (5 bases). There are 15 residues in the CDR3. CDR1 and CDR2 from the germline V gene are PRHDT and FYEKMQ (reference sequence). V lost 6 bases and J 1 base, leaving 15 bases between the germline ends. CDR3 in DNA: TGTGCCAGCAGTCCCGGGGTCCCCGGCCAAGAGACCCAGTACTTC. It yields the protein CASSPGVPGQETQYF.

This clonotype was counted a few times. The J gene is TRBJ2-2, the V gene TRBV29-1; D possibly matches TRBD1 or TRBD2 (6 bases each). Germline CDR1 SQVTM, CDR2 ANQGSEA. Trimming left V 5 bases short and J 1 base short, with 23 bases between. This CDR3 contains 18 residues. Written as DNA, the CDR3 is TGCAGCGTTAACCCGGGGGCCAACCCGGGACAGAACACCGGGGAGCTGTTTTTT. It yields the protein CSVNPGANPGQNTGELFF.